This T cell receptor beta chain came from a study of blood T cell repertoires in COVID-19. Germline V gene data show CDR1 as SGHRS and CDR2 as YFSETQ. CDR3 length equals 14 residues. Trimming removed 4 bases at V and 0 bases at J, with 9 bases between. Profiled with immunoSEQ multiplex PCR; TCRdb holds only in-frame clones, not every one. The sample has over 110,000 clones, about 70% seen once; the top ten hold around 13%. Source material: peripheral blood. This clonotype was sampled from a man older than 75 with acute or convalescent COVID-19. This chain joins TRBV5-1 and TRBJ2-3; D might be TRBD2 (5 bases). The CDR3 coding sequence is TGCGCCAGCAGCACCGGACTTAGCACAGATACGCAGTATTTT. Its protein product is CASSTGLSTDTQYF.